This T cell receptor beta chain was identified in a study of blood T cell repertoires in COVID-19. The data were produced by immunoSEQ multiplex PCR, yet TCRdb's version contains in-frame clones alone and is incomplete. The data show around 200,000 clones, more than 65% seen once. In this sample, this clone turned up a few times. V shed 3 bases and J 7 bases; nucleotides not matched to a gene: 7. CDR3 size: 14 residues. CDR1 and CDR2 from the germline V gene are LGHNA and YNFKEQ. This clonotype was obtained from a man aged 45 to 65 with active or convalescent COVID-19. Sequencing used peripheral blood. The genes are TRBV4-2 and TRBJ1-1, with 8 bases fitting TRBD1. The CDR3 sequence is CASSHDRGPLEAFF. In DNA form, the CDR3 reads TGTGCCAGCAGCCATGACAGGGGCCCTCTTGAAGCTTTCTTT.